These 11 T cell receptor beta chains originate from one sample sequenced in a study of OX40 agonist ivuxolimab in advanced cancers. The table came from immunoSEQ multiplex PCR; TCRdb's copy has only in-frame clones and leaves some out. The sample yields about 72,000 clones, roughly nine tenths seen once. The material sequenced was CD4+ or CD8+ T cells sorted from blood, taken in a trial of the OX40 agonist ivuxolimab. The source of these receptors is an adult with an advanced solid tumor such as melanoma, head and neck, liver or kidney cancer.

The gene calls are TRBV2 and TRBJ1-1; D perhaps matches TRBD1 (6 bases). Per the germline V gene, CDR1 is SNHLY and CDR2 is FYNNEI. V was pared by 4 bases and J by 5 bases, with 20 bases between. The CDR3 runs 16 residues. The CDR3 here is CASSAAGERGGTEAFF. The DNA of the CDR3 is TGTGCCAGCAGTGCCGCGGGGGAGAGGGGGGGAACTGAAGCTTTCTTT.

The genes are TRBV7-2 and TRBJ1-2; D not certain. The germline V and J ends were trimmed by 0 bases and 1 base, with 9 bases remaining between them. Per germline, CDR1 SGHTA and CDR2 FQGNSA. The CDR3 covers 15 residues. CDR3 DNA sequence: TGTGCCAGCAGCTTAGCGGGCGAGGTTAACTATGGCTACACCTTC. Translated: CASSLAGEVNYGYTF.

The chain has TRBV7-2 and TRBJ2-3, with D perhaps matching TRBD2 (6 bases). The germline gives CDR1 SGHTA, CDR2 FQGNSA. The CDR3 has 16 residues. The ends were cut back, 5 bases at V and 0 bases at J, with 15 bases in the middle. CDR3 region: CASSPLPGTSTDTQYF. DNA for the CDR3: TGTGCCAGCAGCCCCCTGCCAGGGACTAGCACAGATACGCAGTATTTT.

J is TRBJ2-3 and V is TRBV4-1; D unresolved. In germline, CDR1 is MGHRA, CDR2 YSYEKL. The CDR3 is 17 residues long. The V gene lost 0 bases and the J gene lost 6 bases, with 19 bases spanning the gap. CDR3 nucleotides: TGCGCCAGCAGCCAAGATCAGGCCAGCGCCGGGCGGGATACGCAGTATTTT. It translates to CASSQDQASAGRDTQYF.

The chain is built from TRBV5-1 and TRBJ1-1; D may be TRBD1 (6 bases). The germline V gene encodes CDR1 SGHRS and CDR2 YFSETQ. Trimming took 0 bases from V and 5 from J, leaving 17 bases between them. The CDR3 totals 16 residues. CDR3 residues: CASSLDRAVLGTEAFF. The DNA for the CDR3 is TGCGCCAGCAGCTTGGACAGGGCGGTATTGGGGACTGAAGCTTTCTTT. The full variable domain, rest sourced from reference TRBV5-1 and TRBJ1-1, is KAGVTQTPRYLIKTRGQQVTLSCSPISGHRSVSWYQQTPGQGLQFLFEYFSETQRNKGNFPGRFSGRQFSNSRSEMNVSTLELGDSALYLCASSLDRAVLGTEAFFGQGTRLTVV.

The chain has TRBV27 and TRBJ1-1; 7 nucleotides match TRBD1. This CDR3 comprises 17 residues. CDR1 is MNHEY, CDR2 SMNVEV, per germline (reference sequence). After removal of 6 bases from V and 3 bases from J, the junction contained 16 bases not matched to a gene. CDR3 DNA: TGTGCCAGCAGCCCCCAGGGACAGACGCTGAGGGACACTGAAGCTTTCTTT. Its translation: CASSPQGQTLRDTEAFF.

This chain links TRBV7-8 with TRBJ2-1; no definite D call. The CDR3 sequence is 15 residues long. Trimming shortened V by 1 base and J by 2 bases, and 9 bases separated the two germline ends. Germline values: CDR1 SGHVS, CDR2 FQNEAQ. CDR3: CASSLGRVTYNEQFF. CDR3 nucleotides: TGTGCCAGCAGCTTAGGCAGAGTTACCTACAATGAGCAGTTCTTC. Full variable domain (missing parts from reference TRBV7-8 and TRBJ2-1): GAGVSQSPRYKVAKRGQDVALRCDPISGHVSLFWYQQALGQGPEFLTYFQNEAQLDKSGLPSDRFFAERPEGSVSTLKIQRTQQEDSAVYLCASSLGRVTYNEQFFGPGTRLTVL.

This chain joins TRBV2 and TRBJ2-5; D might be TRBD2 (5 bases). The germline V gene has CDR1 SNHLY and CDR2 FYNNEI. The CDR3 sequence is 12 residues long. Trimming pared 8 bases from V and 3 bases from J, leaving 10 bases between. The CDR3 region is CASVAREETQYF. The DNA of the CDR3 is TGTGCCAGCGTGGCGAGGGAAGAGACCCAGTACTTC.

This chain links TRBV4-1 with TRBJ2-5; 8 nucleotides agree with TRBD1. Germline-derived CDR1 and CDR2 are MGHRA and YSYEKL. The ends lost 6 bases at V and 5 bases at J; junction bases unmatched: 14. CDR3 size: 16 residues. This CDR3 is CASRHGFRGRGETQYF. The CDR3 DNA sequence: TGCGCCAGCAGACATGGGTTCAGGGGGCGCGGGGAGACCCAGTACTTC.

CDR3 sequence: CASTPEGLPYNEQFF. The DNA for the CDR3 is TGCGCCAGCACTCCTGAGGGACTTCCTTACAATGAGCAGTTCTTC. V usage is TRBV5-1 and J usage is TRBJ2-1; TRBD2 is a possible D gene (6 bases). CDR3 length: 15 residues. Germline lookup yields CDR1 SGHRS and CDR2 YFSETQ. The V and J ends lost 6 bases and 4 bases respectively, with 17 bases between them.

Here the CDR3 reads CASSLRTSSTGELFF. In nucleotides, the CDR3 is TGTGCCAGCAGCCTAAGGACTAGTTCCACCGGGGAGCTGTTTTTT. The chain links TRBV9 to TRBJ2-2, with 7 bases fitting TRBD2. The CDR3 totals 15 residues. V shed 4 bases, J shed 4 bases, and the junction held 7 bases outside the gene matches. Looked up from germline, CDR1 is SGDLS and CDR2 is YYNGEE.